The rows below give T cell receptor beta chains drawn from one sample of a study of T cell responses to AZD1222 COVID-19 vaccine. TCRdb's copy holds only in-frame clones and misses some; the assay was immunoSEQ multiplex PCR. Of about 180,000 clones listed, about 90% are singletons. This material consisted of peripheral blood, taken 28 days after the second dose of the MenACWY control vaccine. The receptors stem from an adult who received the MenACWY meningococcal vaccine as a control. Each CDR3 is given with its conserved first and last residue. Size is omitted from some rows. Given values are once, few, many or a class for expanded clones.

v_call	j_call	clone_size	cdr3_aa
TRBV7-9	TRBJ2-1	NA	CASSLMTSGRNNEQFF
TRBV29-1	TRBJ1-1	few	CSVGQPNTEAFF
TRBV28	TRBJ1-2	few	CATKWPGQGAFGYTF
TRBV6-5	TRBJ1-5	NA	CASSTTTGWQQPQHF
TRBV6-5	TRBJ2-7	once	CASSYSPGGARGEQYF
TRBV30	TRBJ1-4	NA	CAWSVQGSEKLFF
TRBV19	TRBJ2-7	NA	CASSDGQYDEQYF
TRBV28	TRBJ1-2	NA	CASSSGASYGYTF
TRBV19	TRBJ2-1	NA	CASSIGGLAGALNEQFF
TRBV12-3/TRBV12-4	TRBJ1-2	NA	CASSSGNNYGYTF